This entry lists 19 T cell receptor beta chains sequenced from one sample in a study of chemoradiotherapy in HPV16-positive cancers. Here immunoSEQ multiplex PCR was the method, and the copy in TCRdb shows in-frame clones only, minus some. The repertoire holds fewer than 6,500 clones, with 70% to 90% as singletons. Here the sequenced sample was tumor tissue, taken from a patient who underwent chemoradiotherapy. The receptor source for this set is a human donor with HPV-associated anogenital cancer.

CDR3 nucleotide sequence: TGTGCCAGTAGGGTAGGGGGAGGGGGCAACACTGAAGCTTTCTTT. Its protein is CASRVGGGGNTEAFF. The V gene is TRBV19, the J gene TRBJ1-1, with 7 bases that match TRBD1. The germline V gene has CDR1 LNHDA and CDR2 SQIVND (reference sequence). Trimming took 6 bases from V and 2 from J; bases not matched to a gene: 9. This CDR3 is built from 15 residues.

The chain uses TRBV7-6 and TRBJ1-2; D not resolved. The CDR3 extends over 15 amino acids. The ends were cut back, 0 bases at V and 2 bases at J, with 10 bases in the middle. In germline, CDR1 is SGHVS, CDR2 FNYEAQ. CDR3 in amino acids: CASSLAWGGNYGYTF. The CDR3 region has the DNA TGTGCCAGCAGCTTAGCTTGGGGAGGGAACTATGGCTACACCTTC.

The chain is built from TRBV5-1 and TRBJ1-1, with D perhaps matching TRBD1 (5 bases). The CDR3 is made up of 17 amino acids. Per germline, CDR1 SGHRS and CDR2 YFSETQ. The V end was cut by 6 bases, the J end by 1 base, with 22 bases between. CDR3 loop: CASKVGEAGGTNTEAFF. The CDR3, as DNA: TGCGCCAGCAAGGTTGGCGAGGCGGGGGGGACGAACACTGAAGCTTTCTTT.

CDR3 nucleotide sequence: TGTGCCAGCTCACCGCAGCGGGACGCTCCTGGCGAGCAGTACTTC. Amino acid sequence: CASSPQRDAPGEQYF. The V and J genes are TRBV18 and TRBJ2-7, with 7 bases matching TRBD2. The CDR3 runs 15 residues. CDR1 KGHSH and CDR2 LQKENI come from the germline V gene. The junction had 11 bases not matched to a gene; V was cut back by 3 bases and J by 6 bases.

In nucleotides, the CDR3 is TGTGCCAGCAGCTTGGGTGACATCTTATCCCAAACCCAAACTTACGAGCAGTACTTC. It encodes CASSLGDILSQTQTYEQYF. The V and J genes are TRBV5-5 and TRBJ2-7; D remains unclear. Trimming removed 0 bases from V and 4 bases from J, with 26 bases in between. Germline assignment: CDR1 SGHKS and CDR2 YYEKEE (reference sequence). This CDR3 has 19 amino acids.

The genes are TRBV6-5 and TRBJ2-2; D is possibly TRBD1 (5 bases). This CDR3 spans 14 amino acids. Per germline, CDR1 MNHEY and CDR2 SVGAGI. V lost 6 bases and J lost 5, with 13 bases in between. This CDR3 reads CASSETDDTGELFF. DNA for the CDR3: TGTGCCAGCAGCGAGACAGACGATACCGGGGAGCTGTTTTTT.

V gene TRBV14 combines with J gene TRBJ1-1, with D uncertain. From germline, CDR1 is SGHDN and CDR2 FVKESK. The V end was cut by 0 bases, the J end by 7 bases, with 9 bases between. The CDR3 loop spans 13 amino acids. For the CDR3, the DNA is TGTGCCAGCAGCCAAGACACGGGAGGTGAAGCTTTCTTT. This translates into CASSQDTGGEAFF.

The J gene is TRBJ2-3, the V gene TRBV29-1, with 7 bases identical to TRBD2. CDR3 length equals 13 residues. V dropped 4 bases and J dropped 0; count of bases not matched to a gene: 1. Germline V gene sequence: CDR1 SQVTM, CDR2 ANQGSEA. CDR3 coding DNA: TGCAGCGTTGGGGGGGGGAGCACAGATACGCAGTATTTT. It encodes CSVGGGSTDTQYF.

This rearrangement joins TRBV18 to TRBJ2-7, with D perhaps TRBD1 or TRBD2 (5 bases each). This CDR3 contains 18 residues. V was pared by 2 bases and J by 0 bases, with 20 bases between. Germline V lookup: CDR1 KGHSH, CDR2 LQKENI. The CDR3 bases are TGTGCCAGCTCACCAGCGCCTCTCTCCGGGACCCTCTCCTACGAGCAGTACTTC. It translates to CASSPAPLSGTLSYEQYF.

The chain joins TRBV19 to TRBJ1-5; TRBD1 is a possible D gene (6 bases). The CDR3 is 18 amino acids. Trimming cost V 10 bases and J 0 bases, with 25 bases left between them. The V gene's germline CDR1 is LNHDA and CDR2 SQIVND (reference sequence). The CDR3 sequence: CATTMGRGGSNSNQPQHF. Written as DNA, the CDR3 is TGTGCCACCACGATGGGACGCGGGGGCTCAAATAGCAATCAGCCCCAGCATTTT.

The genes are TRBV5-8 and TRBJ2-5, with a weak D call TRBD1 (6 bases). V lost 4 bases and J 5 bases, leaving 21 bases between the germline ends. CDR3 size: 16 residues. CDR1 SGHTS and CDR2 YDEGEE come from the germline V gene. In DNA form, the CDR3 reads TGTGCCAGCAGCCCGACCGCGGTGGGGGCTGGGGAGACCCAGTACTTC. The encoded protein is CASSPTAVGAGETQYF.

V and J are TRBV7-9 and TRBJ2-6, with D tentatively TRBD1 or TRBD2 (5 bases each). The CDR3 length is 16 residues. Germline-derived CDR1 and CDR2 are SEHNR and FQNEAQ (reference sequence). Trimming shortened V by 4 bases and J by 1 base, and 11 bases separated the two germline ends. CDR3 amino acids: CASSSWGNSGANVLTF. DNA of the CDR3: TGTGCCAGCAGCTCGTGGGGGAATTCTGGGGCCAACGTCCTGACTTTC.

This clone was observed a few times. V is TRBV5-4 and J is TRBJ2-2, with 10 bases fitting TRBD1. V dropped 4 bases and J dropped 4; count of bases not matched to a gene: 7. Germline V gene sequence: CDR1 SGHNT, CDR2 YYREEE (reference sequence). The CDR3 has 16 amino acids. In DNA, the CDR3 is TGTGCCAGCAGCCGAGGGACAGGGGCTAGCACCGGGGAGCTGTTTTTT. Amino acids: CASSRGTGASTGELFF.

Only a few counts were recorded for this clone. The chain combines TRBV5-1 with TRBJ1-4, with D perhaps TRBD1 (5 bases). The CDR3 consists of 16 residues. With 4 bases removed from V and 3 bases from J, the gap between germline ends came to 16 bases. Germline assignment: CDR1 SGHRS and CDR2 YFSETQ. The CDR3 reads CASSTTGAIPNEKLFF. The CDR3 nucleotides read TGCGCCAGCAGCACGACCGGGGCTATCCCTAATGAAAAACTGTTTTTT.

V gene TRBV27 combines with J gene TRBJ2-1; 13 nucleotides align to TRBD2. V trimming: 6 bases; J trimming: 6 bases; junction bases outside the gene matches: 2. The CDR3 has 14 residues. The germline V gene encodes CDR1 MNHEY and CDR2 SMNVEV (reference sequence). The CDR3 coding sequence is TGTGCCAGCAGACTAGCGGGAGGGGGCAATGAGCAGTTCTTC. Translated, it gives CASRLAGGGNEQFF.

The chain is built from TRBV27 and TRBJ2-3, with 11 bases fitting TRBD2. V was clipped by 5 bases and J by 2 bases; unmatched bases: 3. There are 15 residues in the CDR3. Germline CDR1 reads MNHEY; CDR2 reads SMNVEV (reference sequence). As DNA, the CDR3 is TGTGCCAGCAGTCGGACTAGCGGGTTCACAGATACGCAGTATTTT. Translated: CASSRTSGFTDTQYF.

This sequence joins TRBV15 and TRBJ2-1; 8 nucleotides match TRBD1. This CDR3 contains 17 residues. J gave up 5 bases and V 0 bases, and 9 bases lay outside the gene matches. CDR1 LNHNV and CDR2 YYDKDF come from the germline V gene (reference sequence). CDR3 loop: CATSREPGTGFDNEQFF. In nucleotides, the CDR3 is TGTGCCACCAGCAGAGAACCCGGGACAGGTTTCGACAATGAGCAGTTCTTC.

The V gene is TRBV27, the J gene TRBJ1-1; D is unclear. Germline V CDR1 and CDR2: MNHEY, SMNVEV (reference sequence). The CDR3 runs to 15 residues. V was clipped by 0 bases and J by 0 bases, with 8 bases between them. This chain's CDR3 is CASSLSAGMNTEAFF. The CDR3 DNA reads TGTGCCAGCAGTTTATCGGCAGGCATGAACACTGAAGCTTTCTTT.

The chain employs TRBV19 and TRBJ1-1, with 7 bases that match TRBD1. J was trimmed by 6 bases and V by 6 bases; bases with no gene match: 7. CDR3 size: 13 residues. Germline-derived CDR1 and CDR2 are LNHDA and SQIVND (reference sequence). The CDR3 loop is CASRPGQTSEAFF. The CDR3 DNA is TGTGCCAGTAGGCCGGGACAGACCTCTGAAGCTTTCTTT.